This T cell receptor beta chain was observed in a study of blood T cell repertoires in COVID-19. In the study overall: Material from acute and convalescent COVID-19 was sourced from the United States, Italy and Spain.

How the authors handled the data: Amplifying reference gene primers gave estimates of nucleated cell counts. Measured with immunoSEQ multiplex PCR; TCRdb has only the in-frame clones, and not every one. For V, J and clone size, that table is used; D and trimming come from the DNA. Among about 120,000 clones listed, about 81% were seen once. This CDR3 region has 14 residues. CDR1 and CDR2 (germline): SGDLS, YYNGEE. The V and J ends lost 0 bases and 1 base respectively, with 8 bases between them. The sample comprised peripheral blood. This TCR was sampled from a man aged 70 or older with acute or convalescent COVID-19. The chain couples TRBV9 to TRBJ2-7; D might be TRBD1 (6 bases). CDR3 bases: TGTGCCAGCAGCGTAGCGGGACAATCCTACGAGCAGTACTTC. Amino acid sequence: CASSVAGQSYEQYF.